The 15 T cell receptor beta chains reported below all come from one sample, sequenced in a study of blood T cells in healthy people across ages. Sample-barcoded 5' priming and a J-beta primer mix drove a second PCR of about 6 to 11 cycles. TCRdb used MiXCR to reprocess the 5' RACE reads, holding one entry per CDR3 protein. The sample has roughly 1,700,000 distinct CDR3 sequences; 25% to 30% are singletons. What was sequenced was blood. These TCRs come from a woman aged 25-40 years in good health.

The chain joins TRBV9 to TRBJ2-2, with TRBD1 as a possible D gene (6 bases). Germline loops: CDR1 SGDLS, CDR2 YYNGEE. V dropped 5 bases and J dropped 6 bases, with 14 bases sitting between them. This CDR3 comprises 14 residues. The CDR3 DNA reads as TGTGCCAGCAGTGCATACCAGGGGTCCGGGGAGCTGTTTTTT. This gives the protein CASSAYQGSGELFF. Full variable domain (missing parts from reference TRBV9 and TRBJ2-2): DSGVTQTPKHLITATGQRVTLRCSPRSGDLSVYWYQQSLDQGLQFLIQYYNGEERAKGNILERFSAQQFPDLHSELNLSSLELGDSALYFCASSAYQGSGELFFGEGSRLTVL.

This clonotype was counted a few times. CDR3 region: CASSKAGGPVDEQFF. CDR3 sequence (DNA): TGTGCCAGCAGCAAAGCGGGAGGGCCAGTGGATGAGCAGTTCTTC. The chain carries TRBV21-1 and TRBJ2-1; the table's TRBD2 call for D was not verified on the DNA. TRBV21-1 is a pseudogene. The CDR3 has 15 residues.

This clonotype was recorded a few times. V gene TRBV7-9 combines with J gene TRBJ2-3; D call uncertain. This CDR3 comprises 13 residues. V was cut by 5 bases and J by 5 bases, with 11 bases left in between. CDR1 SEHNR and CDR2 FQNEAQ come from the germline V gene (reference sequence). CDR3 sequence (DNA): TGTGCCAGCAGCGCCGCTTTAGAAGATACGCAGTATTTT. Protein product: CASSAALEDTQYF.

V gene TRBV4-1 combines with J gene TRBJ1-3; TRBD1 agrees at 7 bases. The germline CDR1 and CDR2 sequences are MGHRA and YSYEKL. This CDR3 contains 15 residues. Trimming cost V 4 bases and J 9 bases; bases outside gene matches: 12. The CDR3 DNA reads as TGCGCCAGCAGCCCCGGCAGGGGGTGGAGAAGCACCATATATTTT. Protein product: CASSPGRGWRSTIYF.

This clonotype was seen a handful of times. The chain has TRBV6-4 and TRBJ1-5; no clear D. The CDR3 has 10 amino acids. Germline V gives CDR1 MRHNA, CDR2 SNTAGT. The V and J ends lost 6 bases and 5 bases respectively, with 2 bases between them. In nucleotides, the CDR3 is TGTGCCAGCAGATATCAGCCCCAGCATTTT. It yields the protein CASRYQPQHF.

Only a few counts were recorded for this clonotype. The rearrangement links TRBV7-9 to TRBJ2-7; 13 nucleotides align to TRBD2. The CDR3 is 16 amino acids. V was pared by 6 bases and J by 2 bases, with 7 bases of the junction left unmatched. The germline CDR1 and CDR2 sequences are SEHNR and FQNEAQ (reference sequence). DNA for the CDR3: TGTGCCAGCAGTCCAAAGGGGACTAGCGGGGCCTACGAGCAGTACTTC. It translates to CASSPKGTSGAYEQYF.

The chain combines TRBV2 with TRBJ2-5; 10 positions match TRBD1. The better agreement between TRBJ2-7 and the DNA end casts doubt on the J call. Looked up from germline, CDR1 is SNHLY and CDR2 is FYNNEI. CDR3 length equals 14 residues. The CDR3, as DNA: TGTGCCAGCATGGGGGACAGGGGTTCGGACGAGCAGTACTTC. Its translation: CASMGDRGSDEQYF.

This clonotype has more than one count but fewer than ten. Relative to the germline gene, one junction end is altered; a read error may explain this. The rearrangement uses TRBV18 and TRBJ1-4; D is ambiguous. The CDR3 covers 14 residues. The V gene's germline CDR1 is KGHSH and CDR2 LQKENI. The CDR3, as DNA: TGTGCCAGCTCACCACGGCAAGGGAGTGAAGAACTGTTTTTT. Translated, it gives CASSPRQGSEELFF.

This clonotype has just one count. The rearrangement uses TRBV21-1 and TRBJ2-1. TRBV21-1 has pseudogene status. This CDR3 spans 12 amino acids. CDR3 region: CASSKTYNEQFF. Written as DNA, the CDR3 is TGTGCCAGCAGCAAAACCTACAATGAGCAGTTCTTC.

There are a few counts of this clonotype. This chain connects TRBV5-1 to TRBJ2-5; 7 nucleotides agree with TRBD1. TRBJ2-7 matches the DNA end more closely, so the J call is doubtful. This CDR3 contains 14 residues. Germline loops: CDR1 SGHRS, CDR2 YFSETQ. In DNA, the CDR3 is TGCGCCAGCAACGCTACCGGGACAGACTACGAGCAGTACTTC. It codes for CASNATGTDYEQYF.

The chain couples TRBV2 to TRBJ1-1; 10 bases are shared with TRBD1. Trimming removed 7 bases from V and 4 bases from J; junction bases left unmatched: 6. Looked up from germline, CDR1 is SNHLY and CDR2 is FYNNEI. This CDR3 has 14 amino acids. This CDR3 is CASNGQGVGTEAFF. CDR3 bases: TGTGCCAGCAATGGACAGGGGGTGGGCACTGAAGCTTTCTTT.

This chain connects TRBV21-1 to TRBJ2-1; the D call in the table, TRBD2, was not verified against the DNA. TRBV21-1 constitutes a pseudogene. This CDR3 has 19 amino acids. CDR3 sequence: CAGSKGGLAGASFYNEQFF. The CDR3 nucleotides read TGTGCCGGCAGCAAGGGGGGGCTAGCGGGAGCCTCCTTCTACAATGAGCAGTTCTTC.

The chain has TRBV7-2 and TRBJ1-1, with D unclear. Between the trimmed V and J ends, which lost 5 bases and 1 base, there was a span of 11 bases. The CDR3 sequence is 14 residues long. Germline V gives CDR1 SGHTA, CDR2 FQGNSA. The chain's CDR3 is CASSPRQKNTEAFF. DNA for the CDR3: TGTGCCAGCAGCCCTCGGCAGAAGAACACTGAAGCTTTCTTT.

In nucleotides, the CDR3 is TGTGCCAGCAGTTATAGGGCCGAAGTATACAATGAGCAGTTCTTC. It translates to CASSYRAEVYNEQFF. The chain recombines TRBV6-6 with TRBJ2-1, with D uncertain. V lost 3 bases, J lost 4 bases, and 13 bases lay in between. Germline V gene lookup returns CDR1 MNHNY and CDR2 SVGAGI (reference sequence). The CDR3 extends over 15 amino acids.

In its sample, this clonotype was seen a few times. The rearrangement links TRBV12-3 or TRBV12-4 to TRBJ2-2, with D tentatively TRBD2 (6 bases). The CDR3 totals 16 residues. Trimming took off 4 bases at V and 7 bases at J, with 19 bases between the two ends. The chain's CDR3 is CASSSPGGVSGGELFF. Written as DNA, the CDR3 is TGTGCCAGCAGTTCTCCCGGGGGTGTTAGCGGCGGGGAGCTGTTTTTT.